The sequence of this T cell receptor beta chain was determined in a study of Ad26.COV2.S vaccination and SARS-CoV-2 variants. This CDR3 spans 15 amino acids. Germline values: CDR1 SGHAT, CDR2 FQNNGV. Trimming took 0 bases from V and 1 from J, leaving 7 bases between them. Treatment reported: approximately 18 received Ad26.COV2.S at low or high dose, single or two shots; 5 received placebo; per-sample allocation not given. Samples came from day 63 after the first vaccine or placebo injection. Data came from immunoSEQ multiplex PCR; TCRdb stores just in-frame clones and leaves some out. The sample gives some 390,000 clones, approximately 89% of which show up once; 1.9% is in the top ten.

The source of this sequence is a person between 18 and 59 years old who received the Ad26.COV2.S COVID-19 vaccine or a placebo. This material consisted of peripheral blood, taken in a trial of Ad26.COV2.S vaccine versus placebo. This chain joins TRBV11-2 and TRBJ2-1; D gene ambiguous. CDR3 sequence reads: CASSLESGSYNEQFF. CDR3 coding DNA: TGTGCCAGCAGCTTAGAGTCTGGGTCCTACAATGAGCAGTTCTTC. Full variable domain (outside the CDR3, taken from reference TRBV11-2 and TRBJ2-1): EAGVAQSPRYKIIEKRQSVAFWCNPISGHATLYWYQQILGQGPKLLIQFQNNGVVDDSQLPKDRFSAERLKGVDSTLKIQPAKLEDSAVYLCASSLESGSYNEQFFGPGTRLTVL.